The 2 T cell receptor beta chains in this list originate from one sample, sequenced in a study of shared clonotypes between healthy human individuals. The assay was immunoSEQ multiplex PCR, and TCRdb's table has in-frame clones only and misses some. The data show 550,000 to 850,000 clones, with 55% to 75% seen just once and around 1.7% held by the top ten. The source material was memory CD4+ T cells sorted from blood. Subset described: CD45RA-negative fraction. The source is a woman aged 30 to 39 in good health.

The chain couples TRBV7-8 to TRBJ2-7; D gene uncertain. The CDR3 has 14 residues. V dropped 1 base and J dropped 0 bases, with 7 bases sitting between them. Germline assignment: CDR1 SGHVS and CDR2 FQNEAQ. The CDR3: CASSLGSVSYEQYF. In DNA form, the CDR3 reads TGTGCCAGCAGCTTAGGCTCAGTCTCCTACGAGCAGTACTTC.

The chain combines TRBV7-9 with TRBJ2-3; the D gene is possibly TRBD2 (6 bases). Germline V gene data show CDR1 as SEHNR and CDR2 as FQNEAQ (reference sequence). The CDR3 runs to 16 residues. The V end lost 1 base, the J end lost 4 bases, and 15 bases lay between the germline ends. The CDR3 bases are TGTGCCAGCAGCTTAGGGTCGGGAGTGGATTCAGATACGCAGTATTTT. Translation: CASSLGSGVDSDTQYF.